This T cell receptor beta chain was documented in a study of OX40 agonist ivuxolimab in advanced cancers. Across the study: Enrolled patients in dose escalation had cancers that were hepatocellular carcinoma, melanoma, renal cell or head and neck cancer.

Study-wide findings and caveats: Partial responders treated at 0.1-3.0 mg/kg exhibited clonal expansion among the lowest measured. Circulating CD4+ and CD8+ T cells showed clonal expansion by week 6 at 0.1 to 3.0 mg/kg.

Concerning this clone: Its antigen is not known.

TCRdb's copy holds only in-frame clones and misses some; the assay was immunoSEQ multiplex PCR. The sample consists of 70,000 or so clones, approximately 80% of them appearing once. Trimming removed 5 bases at V and 4 bases at J, with 11 bases between. Germline CDR1 reads SGHNT; CDR2 reads YYREEE (reference sequence). The CDR3 extends over 13 amino acids. Sequencing used CD4+ or CD8+ T cells sorted from blood, obtained in a trial of the OX40 agonist ivuxolimab. The chain recombines TRBV5-4 with TRBJ2-3; D is undetermined. This receptor was taken from an adult with an advanced solid tumor such as melanoma, head and neck, liver or kidney cancer. The CDR3 sequence is CASRQKEADTQYF. CDR3 in DNA: TGTGCCAGCAGACAGAAAGAGGCAGATACGCAGTATTTT.